This T cell receptor (beta chain) came from a study of T cell repertoires in cytomegalovirus infection (dated by TCRdb to about 2019). Some background on the complete study: The HLA type of each donor mattered for the analysis, because public TCR beta signatures pointed to carriage of CMV infection along with the matching HLA type. Summary of the overall study and its limitations: Carriers of CMV infection plus the relevant HLA type were discriminated by the cumulative frequency of public TCR beta family members in the study cohort and in an independent approximately 340-donor cohort. The ex vivo response was dominated by HLA-C-restricted CMV-specific TCR beta clonotypes, which also provided the single most frequent clonotype in two of eight donors.

Its CDR3 holds 14 amino acids, cysteine through phenylalanine. Only the CDR3 DNA stays, 42 bases, in frame from base 1. V loses 7 bases of germline sequence and J loses 6 bases, and the interval between the two ends is 19 bases. Based on the germline V gene, the CDR1 and CDR2 sequences are MNHNS and SASEGT. This sample was sequenced with an Illumina HiSeq 1500. TCRdb trimmed public reads at Q25 via fastp, called clones via MiXCR and kept in-frame beta chains. Each CDR3 protein gets just one entry, which takes the most common genes and DNA from the rows behind it. Recorded for this sample are hundreds of thousands of distinct CDR3 sequences; around 18% of them occurred a single time. The top ten clonotypes cover 7.5% to 9% of the sample. This clonotype was found many times. There is no known antigen for this receptor. Per-base qualities were not stored, and no clone one base away is much larger.

Sequencing input: PBMCs. This clonotype originated in a human donor in good health (CMV status not recorded). Some clones in this sample may be carry-over from other donors' samples. Rearrangement joined TRBV6-1 to TRBJ2-7, and perhaps TRBD2 as D gene, on 6 matching bases. The CDR3 here reads CASNPGRTMGEQYF. The nucleotides are TGTGCCAGCAACCCGGGACGGACTATGGGCGAGCAGTACTTC.